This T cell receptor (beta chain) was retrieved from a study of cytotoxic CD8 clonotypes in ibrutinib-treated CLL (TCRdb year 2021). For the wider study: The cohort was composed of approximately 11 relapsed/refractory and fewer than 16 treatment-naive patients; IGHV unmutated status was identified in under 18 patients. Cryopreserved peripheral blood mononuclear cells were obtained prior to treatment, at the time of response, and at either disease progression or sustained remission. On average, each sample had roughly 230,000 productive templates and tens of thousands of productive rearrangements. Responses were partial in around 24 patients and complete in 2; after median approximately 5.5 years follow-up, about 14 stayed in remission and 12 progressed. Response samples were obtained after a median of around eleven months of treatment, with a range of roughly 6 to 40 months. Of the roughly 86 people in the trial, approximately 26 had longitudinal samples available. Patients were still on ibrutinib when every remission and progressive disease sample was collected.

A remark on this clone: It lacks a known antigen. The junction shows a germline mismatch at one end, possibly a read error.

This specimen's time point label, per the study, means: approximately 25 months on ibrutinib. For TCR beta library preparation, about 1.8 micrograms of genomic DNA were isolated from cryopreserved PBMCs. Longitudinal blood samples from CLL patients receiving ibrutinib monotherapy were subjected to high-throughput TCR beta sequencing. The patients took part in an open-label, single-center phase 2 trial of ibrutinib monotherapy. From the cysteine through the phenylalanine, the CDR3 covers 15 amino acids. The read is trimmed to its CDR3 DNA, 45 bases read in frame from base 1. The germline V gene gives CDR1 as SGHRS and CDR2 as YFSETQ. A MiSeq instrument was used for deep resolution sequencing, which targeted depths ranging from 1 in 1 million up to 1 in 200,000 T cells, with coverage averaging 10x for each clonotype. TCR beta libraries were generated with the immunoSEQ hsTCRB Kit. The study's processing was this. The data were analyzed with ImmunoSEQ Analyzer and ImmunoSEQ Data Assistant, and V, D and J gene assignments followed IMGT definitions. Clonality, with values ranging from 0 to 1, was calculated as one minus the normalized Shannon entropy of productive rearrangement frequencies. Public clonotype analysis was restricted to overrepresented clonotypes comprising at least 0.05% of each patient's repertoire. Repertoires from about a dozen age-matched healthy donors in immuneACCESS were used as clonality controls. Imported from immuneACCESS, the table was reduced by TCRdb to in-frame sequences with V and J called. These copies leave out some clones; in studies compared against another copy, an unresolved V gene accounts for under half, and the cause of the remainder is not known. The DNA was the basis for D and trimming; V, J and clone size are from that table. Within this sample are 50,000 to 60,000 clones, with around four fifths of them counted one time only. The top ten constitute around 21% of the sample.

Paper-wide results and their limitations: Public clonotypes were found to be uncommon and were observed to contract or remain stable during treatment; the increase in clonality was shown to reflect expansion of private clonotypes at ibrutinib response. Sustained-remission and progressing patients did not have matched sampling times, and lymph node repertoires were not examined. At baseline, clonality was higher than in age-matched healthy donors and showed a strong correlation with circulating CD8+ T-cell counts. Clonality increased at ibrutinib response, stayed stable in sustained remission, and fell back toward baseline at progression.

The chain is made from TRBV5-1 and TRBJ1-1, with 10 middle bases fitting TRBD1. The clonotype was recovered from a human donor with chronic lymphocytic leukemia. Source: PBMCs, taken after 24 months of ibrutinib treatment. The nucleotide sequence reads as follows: TGCGCCAGCAGCTTGGCCCTCGGGACAGGGGAGTCAAAGGTCTTT. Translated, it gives CASSLALGTGESKVF.